This T cell receptor (beta chain) is drawn from a study of T cells in Graves' hyperthyroidism and ophthalmopathy. Study in general: Blood was drawn when the patient was first diagnosed and still untreated.

Amplified TCR beta CDR3 regions derived from RNA transcripts. First-round RT-PCR with HTBI primers amplified the TCR CDR3 region. TCRdb called the multiplex PCR reads again in MiXCR, with one record for every CDR3 protein. Altogether 500,000 to 650,000 distinct CDR3 sequences are present, roughly 18% being singletons, with the ten largest covering around 17%. Overall study results and limits: Separating ophthalmopathy from stable hyperthyroidism was achieved by a 13 V-J model.

Patients showing uncontrolled infection, other autoimmune disease, pregnancy or lactation were ineligible. This clonotype was picked up many times. Its antigen remains unknown. Germline CDR1 GTSNPN, CDR2 SVGIG (reference sequence). The CDR3 runs 15 residues. The V and J ends lost 3 bases and 2 bases respectively, with 15 bases between them. The sequencing sample was made of blood. This rearrangement joins TRBV30 to TRBJ2-3; no definite D call. This sequence originates from a young woman with Graves' ophthalmopathy. The CDR3 nucleotides read TGTGCCTGGAGCGGGCGTGGCGGATCCACAGATACGCAGTATTTT. Translation gives CAWSGRGGSTDTQYF.